The sequence of this TCR beta chain was determined in a study of blood T cells in healthy people across ages. Study-level findings and limits: The study lacked donor CMV status, which possibly confounded expanded clonotype changes. Unsorted PBMCs blocked a conclusive comparison of naive and antigen-experienced cells.

For this clonotype: No antigen is known for it.

The V gene's germline CDR1 is DFQATT and CDR2 SNEGSKA (reference sequence). The length of the CDR3 is 14 residues. V lost 6 bases and J lost 5, with 17 bases in between. The use of a sample-barcoded 5' primer and a J-beta primer mix characterized a second PCR of roughly 6 to 11 cycles. Each TCR beta cDNA got a 12-nucleotide random molecular identifier. Each sample yielded at least 2.5 million CDR3-containing paired-end reads. TCRdb re-derived calls from the 5' RACE reads in MiXCR, one entry per CDR3 protein. Of about 680,000 distinct CDR3 sequences in the sample, approximately 49% were seen once. V is TRBV20-1 and J is TRBJ2-1; D perhaps matches TRBD1 (6 bases). The sample was blood. This TCR derives from an older woman in good health. DNA for the CDR3: TGCAGTGCCAATGACGGACAGATAAACAATGAGCAGTTCTTC. Translation: CSANDGQINNEQFF.